The 28 T cell receptor beta chains below were found in one sample sequenced in a study of T cells in Graves' hyperthyroidism and ophthalmopathy (dated by TCRdb to the late 2010s). The library relied on multiplex PCR. These reads were obtained on an Illumina HiSeq 2000. The TCR beta CDR3 regions were amplified from the RNA transcripts. The first round of RT-PCR for the TCR CDR3 was performed with the HTBI primer set and the Qiagen OneStep RT-PCR kit. TCRdb redid the processing of the public reads, applying fastp at Q25 and MiXCR, and retained in-frame beta chains. Rows matching on CDR3 protein sequence are summarized as one entry with the most common DNA and genes. The table for this sample lists a few hundred thousand distinct CDR3 sequences; 17% of them were counted only once. The top ten clonotypes cover roughly 49% of the sample. The sequenced sample consisted of blood. The receptor source for this set is a woman in her 50s with Graves' hyperthyroidism.

This clonotype has just a few counts. V gene TRBV6-2 or TRBV6-3 combines with J gene TRBJ2-7; D remains unclear. Trimming took 0 bases from V and 3 from J, leaving 12 bases between them. The germline V gene encodes CDR1 MNHEY and CDR2 SVGEGT. The CDR3 runs 15 residues. In DNA, the CDR3 is TGTGCCAGCAGTTACTCGACTGCCACAGTCTACGAGCAGTACTTC. It is translated as CASSYSTATVYEQYF.

This clonotype was observed a handful of times. The chain has TRBV5-1 and TRBJ1-6; D is unclear. The V end was cut by 0 bases, the J end by 3 bases, with 4 bases between. The CDR3 loop spans 14 amino acids. The germline V gene encodes CDR1 SGHRS and CDR2 YFSETQ. The CDR3 reads CASSLVRYNSPLHF. The CDR3 bases are TGCGCCAGCAGCTTGGTACGCTATAATTCACCCCTCCACTTT.

This clonotype showed up many times. V usage is TRBV7-3 and J usage is TRBJ2-1; no clear D gene. V was pared by 8 bases and J by 5 bases, with 13 bases between. CDR3 length: 13 amino acids. Germline assignment: CDR1 SGHTA and CDR2 FQGTGA. CDR3 bases: TGTGCCAGCTCGAACGGAACTAACAATGAGCAGTTCTTC. Its protein product is CASSNGTNNEQFF.

The chain carries TRBV12-5 and TRBJ2-1; 10 bases map to TRBD2. The CDR3 is 14 amino acids. Germline values: CDR1 LGHNT, CDR2 FRNRAP. Germline trimming cut 8 bases from V and 0 bases from J; bases unmatched to any gene: 1. The CDR3 region is CASKREGSYNEQFF. CDR3 DNA sequence: TGTGCTAGTAAGCGGGAGGGCTCCTACAATGAGCAGTTCTTC.

This clonotype was counted many times. V usage is TRBV7-8 and J usage is TRBJ2-5; 9 bases are a match to TRBD1. V dropped 3 bases and J dropped 4; count of bases not matched to a gene: 12. Germline V CDR1 and CDR2: SGHVS, FQNEAQ. The CDR3 has 17 amino acids. CDR3 sequence (DNA): TGTGCCAGCAGCTTCCGGGACAGGGCCATCCTCCGAGAGACCCAGTACTTC. It specifies CASSFRDRAILRETQYF.

This clonotype was observed at least ten times. The chain uses TRBV30 and TRBJ2-5, with D tentatively TRBD2 (6 bases). Looked up from germline, CDR1 is GTSNPN and CDR2 is SVGIG (reference sequence). Trimming took 0 bases from V and 7 from J, leaving 15 bases between them. The CDR3 is 14 residues long. The CDR3 bases are TGTGCCTGGAGTGTAGGTGGGGGGTCGGTGACCCAGTACTTC. Residues: CAWSVGGGSVTQYF.

This clonotype was detected a few times. The V gene is TRBV20-1, the J gene TRBJ1-2; TRBD1 matches 7 bases. The ends lost 2 bases at V and 4 bases at J; junction bases unmatched: 4. Germline V gene lookup returns CDR1 DFQATT and CDR2 SNEGSKA (reference sequence). The CDR3 runs to 13 residues. The CDR3 nucleotides are TGCAGTGCTAGATCCGGGACAGTCTATGGCTACACCTTC. Amino acids: CSARSGTVYGYTF.

There are a few counts of this clonotype. The rearrangement links TRBV9 to TRBJ2-7, with no clear D. Between the trimmed V and J ends, which lost 0 bases and 0 bases, there was a span of 10 bases. This CDR3 comprises 15 residues. Germline V CDR1 and CDR2: SGDLS, YYNGEE. CDR3 bases: TGTGCCAGCAGCGTAGCTGTAGAAAGCTCCTACGAGCAGTACTTC. Its translation: CASSVAVESSYEQYF.

The chain is built from TRBV5-4 and TRBJ1-4, with TRBD1 as a possible D gene (6 bases). V was shortened by 1 base and J by 8 bases, with 12 bases between the two germline ends. This CDR3 contains 14 residues. The V gene's germline CDR1 is SGHNT and CDR2 YYREEE (reference sequence). The CDR3 DNA reads as TGTGCCAGCAGCTTGTCGGGGGCAGGGGAAAAACTGTTTTTT. Translated: CASSLSGAGEKLFF.

The chain employs TRBV7-9 and TRBJ2-1, with D unresolved. The germline V gene has CDR1 SEHNR and CDR2 FQNEAQ (reference sequence). CDR3 length: 14 amino acids. Trimming stripped 7 bases from V and 9 bases from J, with 19 bases between. The CDR3 DNA reads TGTGCCAGCAACCTTGGGTCCCTGCTTTCTGAGCAGTTCTTC. It yields the protein CASNLGSLLSEQFF.

V is TRBV6-1 and J is TRBJ1-2, with D tentatively TRBD1 (6 bases). In germline, CDR1 is MNHNS, CDR2 SASEGT. The CDR3 has 14 residues. V gave up 2 bases and J gave up 8 bases, with 15 bases separating them. The CDR3 here is CASSEIGGGRGYTF. DNA for the CDR3: TGTGCCAGCAGTGAAATTGGGGGGGGGCGGGGCTACACCTTC.

In this sample, this clonotype turned up many times. The chain employs TRBV20-1 and TRBJ1-1; 9 bases match TRBD1. With 5 bases clipped from V and 3 bases from J, the junction kept 4 bases outside the gene matches. The germline V gene has CDR1 DFQATT and CDR2 SNEGSKA (reference sequence). This CDR3 has 13 residues. The CDR3 spells CSALQGADTEAFF. CDR3 bases: TGCAGTGCTCTACAGGGGGCGGACACTGAAGCTTTCTTT.

This clonotype was recorded at least ten times. The rearrangement links TRBV18 to TRBJ1-1; D uncertain. This CDR3 is built from 15 residues. The V end was cut by 6 bases, the J end by 0 bases, with 14 bases between. Germline-derived CDR1 and CDR2 are KGHSH and LQKENI. The CDR3 sequence is CASSQAGVMNTEAFF. The CDR3 region has the DNA TGTGCCAGCTCCCAGGCAGGAGTCATGAACACTGAAGCTTTCTTT. The entire variable domain, with the rest obtained from reference TRBV18 and TRBJ1-1, is as follows: NAGVMQNPRHLVRRRGQEARLRCSPMKGHSHVYWYRQLPEEGLKFMVYLQKENIIDESGMPKERFSAEFPKEGPSILRIQQVVRGDSAAYFCASSQAGVMNTEAFFGQGTRLTVV.

The chain employs TRBV5-1 and TRBJ1-4; tentative D call: TRBD1 (6 bases). Germline CDR1 SGHRS, CDR2 YFSETQ. V was pared by 1 base and J by 8 bases, with 18 bases between. The CDR3 loop spans 16 amino acids. CDR3 in amino acids: CASSLTPGRGGEKLFF. In nucleotides, the CDR3 is TGCGCCAGCAGCTTGACGCCGGGCAGGGGAGGGGAAAAACTGTTTTTT. Based on the CDR3 plus reference TRBV5-1 and TRBJ1-4, the full variable domain is KAGVTQTPRYLIKTRGQQVTLSCSPISGHRSVSWYQQTPGQGLQFLFEYFSETQRNKGNFPGRFSGRQFSNSRSEMNVSTLELGDSALYLCASSLTPGRGGEKLFFGSGTQLSVL.

This clonotype has a count of ten or more. The J gene is TRBJ2-7, the V gene TRBV18; D is perhaps TRBD1 (5 bases). The ends were cut back, 4 bases at V and 4 bases at J, with 17 bases in the middle. CDR1 is KGHSH and CDR2 is LQKENI in the germline V gene. This CDR3 region has 15 residues. CDR3 DNA: TGTGCCAGCTCACTGGACACCAACAAGGTGTACGAGCAGTACTTC. It translates to CASSLDTNKVYEQYF.

The J gene is TRBJ1-6, the V gene TRBV2; 9 bases are shared with TRBD1. The ends lost 3 bases at V and 8 bases at J; junction bases unmatched: 5. Germline-derived CDR1 and CDR2 are SNHLY and FYNNEI. The CDR3 is 15 residues long. DNA of the CDR3: TGTGCCAGCAGTGAGGACAGGGGTCGGGATTCACCCCTCCACTTT. The encoded protein is CASSEDRGRDSPLHF.

This chain uses TRBV11-3 with TRBJ1-6; 9 nucleotides line up with TRBD1. The CDR3 contains 15 residues. In germline, CDR1 is SGHNT, CDR2 YENEEA. J was trimmed by 8 bases and V by 1 base; bases with no gene match: 3. This chain's CDR3 is CASSLVGQGYSPLHF. The CDR3 DNA reads TGTGCCAGCAGCTTAGTGGGACAGGGATATTCACCCCTCCACTTT.

The table lists this clonotype with many counts. The V and J genes are TRBV12-3 or TRBV12-4 and TRBJ1-3; no clear D. This CDR3 spans 13 amino acids. V was clipped by 6 bases and J by 0 bases, with 6 bases between them. The DNA of the CDR3 is TGTGCCAGCAGGAAAAACTCTGGAAACACCATATATTTT. As protein: CASRKNSGNTIYF.

There are many counts of this clonotype. The rearrangement links TRBV6-1 to TRBJ2-7; TRBD1 is a possible D gene (6 bases). The V and J ends lost 5 bases and 3 bases respectively, with 17 bases between them. Germline CDR1 reads MNHNS; CDR2 reads SASEGT. This CDR3 is 15 amino acids long. CDR3 coding DNA: TGTGCCAGCAGTCCCTATCGTAACAGGGACTACGAGCAGTACTTC. It yields the protein CASSPYRNRDYEQYF.

The chain recombines TRBV18 with TRBJ1-4; D gene uncertain. The V gene's germline CDR1 is KGHSH and CDR2 LQKENI. This CDR3 has 14 amino acids. Trimming removed 2 bases at V and 12 bases at J, with 16 bases between. CDR3 in amino acids: CASSPSQLGEELFF. DNA for the CDR3: TGTGCCAGCTCACCAAGTCAGTTAGGAGAAGAACTGTTTTTT.

This clonotype was detected many times. The rearrangement links TRBV20-1 to TRBJ1-5; no clear D gene. Per germline, CDR1 DFQATT and CDR2 SNEGSKA (reference sequence). Trimming pared 5 bases from V and 5 bases from J, leaving 16 bases between. This CDR3 is built from 14 residues. The CDR3 loop is CSAAGPVGHQPQHF. CDR3 nucleotide sequence: TGCAGTGCTGCCGGACCTGTGGGTCATCAGCCCCAGCATTTT.

The V gene is TRBV5-1, the J gene TRBJ2-7; 7 bases match TRBD2. Trimming took 5 bases from V and 1 from J; bases not matched to a gene: 3. The CDR3 is 13 amino acids. The germline gives CDR1 SGHRS, CDR2 YFSETQ. The CDR3: CASRRERSYEQYF. CDR3 in DNA: TGCGCCAGCAGGCGGGAGCGATCCTACGAGCAGTACTTC.

This clonotype has ten or more counts. The chain links TRBV27 to TRBJ2-3, with D possibly being TRBD1 (6 bases). This CDR3 has 15 amino acids. V dropped 6 bases and J dropped 10 bases, with 23 bases sitting between them. The germline CDR1 and CDR2 sequences are MNHEY and SMNVEV (reference sequence). CDR3 in DNA: TGTGCCAGCAGCCCCCCGACCGACAGGTACAAGGCGCAGTATTTT. Translated: CASSPPTDRYKAQYF.

The rearrangement links TRBV6-1 to TRBJ1-1; 8 positions agree with TRBD1. The CDR3 loop spans 14 amino acids. V lost 3 bases and J lost 5; bases outside the gene matches: 5. Germline values: CDR1 MNHNS, CDR2 SASEGT. DNA of the CDR3: TGTGCCAGCAGTGAGACGACAGGGGAAACTGAAGCTTTCTTT. It encodes CASSETTGETEAFF.

This clonotype has at least ten counts. V is TRBV27 and J is TRBJ2-5, with 9 positions matching TRBD1. Germline CDR1 MNHEY, CDR2 SMNVEV (reference sequence). V dropped 5 bases and J dropped 4; count of bases not matched to a gene: 11. The CDR3 has 16 amino acids. CDR3 sequence reads: CASSPGTGKPPETQYF. Here the CDR3 DNA reads TGTGCCAGCAGTCCCGGGACAGGGAAGCCCCCAGAGACCCAGTACTTC.

This clonotype was recorded many times. J is TRBJ2-2 and V is TRBV7-9; D call uncertain. The CDR3 is made up of 14 amino acids. CDR1 SEHNR and CDR2 FQNEAQ come from the germline V gene (reference sequence). V was cut by 5 bases and J by 3 bases, with 10 bases left in between. CDR3 DNA sequence: TGTGCCAGCAGCCCTATGGGCTACACCGGGGAGCTGTTTTTT. Its translation is CASSPMGYTGELFF.

The chain carries TRBV5-1 and TRBJ2-7; D may match TRBD1 or TRBD2 (6 bases each). V was cut by 4 bases and J by 5 bases, with 13 bases left in between. This CDR3 is built from 13 residues. CDR1 SGHRS and CDR2 YFSETQ come from the germline V gene. The CDR3 DNA follows: TGCGCCAGCAGCATTGGGGGGCGCAACGAGCAGTACTTC. This sequence encodes CASSIGGRNEQYF.

This clonotype was seen ten or more times. The genes are TRBV28 and TRBJ2-7; TRBD2 aligns across 11 bases. Germline V CDR1 and CDR2: MDHEN, SYDVKM. The CDR3 spans 17 residues. With 7 bases clipped from V and 1 base from J, the junction kept 12 bases outside the gene matches. CDR3 sequence: CASMNQALAGESYEQYF. CDR3 coding DNA: TGTGCCAGCATGAACCAGGCACTAGCGGGAGAATCCTACGAGCAGTACTTC.